This record looks at one T cell receptor beta chain sequence and its context. The antigen is undetermined. A read error is likely, as this CDR3 ends without the conserved phenylalanine or tryptophan. TCRbeta libraries were built with three rounds of nested PCR, modified from ARM-PCR. TCRdb reanalysed the multiplex PCR reads using MiXCR and keeps one entry per CDR3 protein. This sample has approximately 77,000 distinct CDR3 sequences, with approximately 78% found just once. This record comes from a study of tumor and adjacent non-tumor tissue in lung cancer. For the study at large: Aged roughly 30 to 76 years, patients included roughly ten men and 5 women with stage I to III disease. Study-level results: Higher tumor TCR diversity was associated with shorter survival. Tumor repertoires had a smaller top 100 clone share than normal lung.

The template was RNA from unsorted bulk tissue. The normal lung tissue was taken more than 3 cm from the tumor edge. Chemotherapy-naive patients with new lung cancer underwent thoracic surgery in China, August–November 2014. V lost 5 bases and J lost 11, with 10 bases in between. The CDR3 consists of 12 residues. Per the germline V gene, CDR1 is SGHNT and CDR2 is YENEEA. This TCR was sampled from a man in his 60s with non-small cell lung cancer. Sample: distant non-tumor lung tissue. The chain is built from TRBV11-3 and TRBJ1-6; D is undetermined. CDR3 residues: CASSDCYTPLHL. CDR3 bases: TGTGCCAGCAGCGACTGTTATACACCCCTCCACCTT.